The 25 T cell receptor beta chains listed next were all sequenced from one sample in a study of cytomegalovirus exposure and HLA in healthy donors. This PCR relied on a set of 60 Vbeta primers and 13 Jbeta primers. Assay: immunoSEQ multiplex PCR; the TCRdb copy retains only in-frame clones and omits some. The sample has a few hundred thousand clones, around nine tenths seen once. Sequenced input: PBMCs. The receptor source for this set is a girl aged 2 to 9 in good health and CMV-seronegative.

The chain joins TRBV7-8 to TRBJ2-7; 9 positions agree with TRBD2. The CDR3 spans 15 residues. J gave up 7 bases and V 5 bases, and 12 bases lay outside the gene matches. The germline CDR1 and CDR2 sequences are SGHVS and FQNEAQ. For the CDR3, the DNA is TGTGCCAGCAGCCCTCTAGTAGCGGGAGTTGGTGAGCAGTACTTC. This codes for CASSPLVAGVGEQYF.

This clone came up a few times. The rearrangement links TRBV2 to TRBJ2-1, with a possible D match to TRBD2 (6 bases). The germline V gene has CDR1 SNHLY and CDR2 FYNNEI. This CDR3 spans 13 amino acids. V dropped 7 bases and J dropped 10 bases, with 17 bases sitting between them. CDR3 sequence (DNA): TGTGCCAGCACCGTACGGGACTTCCGGGAGCAGTTCTTC. Protein sequence: CASTVRDFREQFF.

V usage is TRBV9 and J usage is TRBJ1-3, with 7 bases matching TRBD1. The ends lost 0 bases at V and 2 bases at J; junction bases unmatched: 2. This CDR3 has 15 residues. Germline V lookup: CDR1 SGDLS, CDR2 YYNGEE. The CDR3 spells CASSVGQGAGNTIYF. The CDR3 nucleotides are TGTGCCAGCAGCGTAGGCCAGGGGGCTGGAAACACCATATATTTT.

The chain's CDR3 is CASTLGEGLAEQETQYF. In DNA, the CDR3 is TGTGCCAGCACCTTAGGGGAGGGACTAGCGGAGCAAGAGACCCAGTACTTC. The chain links TRBV2 to TRBJ2-5, with 11 bases matching TRBD2. The CDR3 contains 17 residues. The germline gives CDR1 SNHLY, CDR2 FYNNEI. V trimming: 7 bases; J trimming: 2 bases; junction bases outside the gene matches: 12.

This chain uses TRBV5-8 with TRBJ1-5; 7 bases agree with TRBD1. Germline V CDR1 and CDR2: SGHTS, YDEGEE. The V and J ends lost 0 bases and 2 bases, in that order; junction bases with no gene match: 2. This CDR3 contains 15 residues. The CDR3 protein is CASSLVTGGNQPQHF. CDR3 sequence (DNA): TGTGCCAGCAGCTTGGTAACAGGGGGCAATCAGCCCCAGCATTTT. Drawing the rest from reference TRBV5-8 and TRBJ1-5, the complete variable domain is EAGVTQSPTHLIKTRGQQATLRCSPISGHTSVYWYQQALGLGLQFLLWYDEGEERNRGNFPPRFSGRQFPNYSSELNVNALELEDSALYLCASSLVTGGNQPQHFGDGTRLSIL.

The chain employs TRBV5-4 and TRBJ2-7, with 7 bases identical to TRBD1. The germline CDR1 and CDR2 sequences are SGHNT and YYREEE (reference sequence). V trimming: 4 bases; J trimming: 2 bases; junction bases outside the gene matches: 9. This CDR3 has 15 residues. In nucleotides, the CDR3 is TGTGCCAGCAGCGTGACAGGGCAAGGAGCCTACGAGCAGTACTTC. This codes for CASSVTGQGAYEQYF.

V and J are TRBV5-1 and TRBJ2-7; a possible D gene is TRBD2 (5 bases). Looked up from germline, CDR1 is SGHRS and CDR2 is YFSETQ. This CDR3 is 14 amino acids long. V was pared by 0 bases and J by 0 bases, with 7 bases between. The CDR3 region is CASSLGGLSYEQYF. The DNA of the CDR3 is TGCGCCAGCAGCTTGGGAGGGCTCTCCTACGAGCAGTACTTC.

This chain connects TRBV25-1 to TRBJ1-1; D possibly corresponds to TRBD1 (5 bases). Germline CDR1 is MGHDK and CDR2 is SYGVNS. The CDR3 runs 14 residues. V was pared by 1 base and J by 6 bases, with 12 bases between. CDR3 loop: CASSEFRTGAEAFF. In DNA form, the CDR3 reads TGTGCCAGCAGTGAATTTAGAACGGGGGCTGAAGCTTTCTTT.

The rearrangement uses TRBV5-4 and TRBJ2-2; perhaps TRBD2 as D (7 bases). Per germline, CDR1 SGHNT and CDR2 YYREEE (reference sequence). V gave up 4 bases and J gave up 4 bases, with 11 bases separating them. The CDR3 totals 14 residues. The CDR3 DNA reads TGTGCCAGCAGCCCTAGGGGGGGCACCGGGGAGCTGTTTTTT. It yields the protein CASSPRGGTGELFF.

This chain connects TRBV2 to TRBJ2-6, with a weak D call TRBD2 (6 bases). This CDR3 is 17 amino acids long. Germline CDR1 is SNHLY and CDR2 is FYNNEI. Trimming removed 4 bases from V and 0 bases from J, with 13 bases in between. CDR3 amino acids: CASSGEDNISGANVLTF. The CDR3 region has the DNA TGTGCCAGCAGTGGGGAGGACAACATCTCTGGGGCCAACGTCCTGACTTTC.

The chain has TRBV4-1 and TRBJ2-3; D unclear. The CDR3 sequence is 14 residues long. CDR1 and CDR2 (germline): MGHRA, YSYEKL. Trimming shortened V by 0 bases and J by 3 bases, and 7 bases separated the two germline ends. The CDR3 spells CASSQDSTTDTQYF. CDR3 nucleotide sequence: TGCGCCAGCAGCCAAGACTCTACGACAGATACGCAGTATTTT.

The chain joins TRBV5-1 to TRBJ2-5; 8 bases are a match to TRBD2. The germline gives CDR1 SGHRS, CDR2 YFSETQ. V was clipped by 4 bases and J by 2 bases; unmatched bases: 19. This CDR3 spans 19 amino acids. In nucleotides, the CDR3 is TGCGCCAGCAGCCTCGGACAGCCTACCGAGTCTAGCGGGCAAGAGACCCAGTACTTC. Protein product: CASSLGQPTESSGQETQYF. The full variable domain, rest sourced from reference TRBV5-1 and TRBJ2-5, is KAGVTQTPRYLIKTRGQQVTLSCSPISGHRSVSWYQQTPGQGLQFLFEYFSETQRNKGNFPGRFSGRQFSNSRSEMNVSTLELGDSALYLCASSLGQPTESSGQETQYFGPGTRLLVL.

The gene calls are TRBV30 and TRBJ2-3; 15 positions agree with TRBD2. The trim removed 2 bases at V and 4 bases at J, leaving 19 bases unmatched. The CDR3 has 21 amino acids. Germline V gives CDR1 GTSNPN, CDR2 SVGIG (reference sequence). The CDR3 reads CAWSRGLAGGWASKASDTQYF. CDR3 bases: TGTGCCTGGAGTCGAGGACTAGCGGGAGGGTGGGCTTCCAAAGCGTCAGATACGCAGTATTTT. Full variable domain (missing parts from reference TRBV30 and TRBJ2-3): SQTIHQWPATLVQPVGSPLSLECTVEGTSNPNLYWYRQAAGRGLQLLFYSVGIGQISSEVPQNLSASRPQDRQFILSSKKLLLSDSGFYLCAWSRGLAGGWASKASDTQYFGPGTRLTVL.

A single count supports this clone. The V and J genes are TRBV30 and TRBJ1-1; a possible D gene is TRBD1 (6 bases). Germline V CDR1 and CDR2: GTSNPN, SVGIG (reference sequence). This CDR3 spans 14 amino acids. V lost 3 bases and J lost 4, with 15 bases in between. In DNA form, the CDR3 reads TGTGCCTGGAGGTCACAGGGAGGGAGCACTGAAGCTTTCTTT. This codes for CAWRSQGGSTEAFF.

The CDR3 spells CAISESASGGDETQYF. DNA for the CDR3: TGTGCCATCAGTGAGTCGGCTAGCGGGGGTGATGAGACCCAGTACTTC. The chain carries TRBV10-3 and TRBJ2-5; 10 bases map to TRBD2. With 0 bases clipped from V and 5 bases from J, the junction kept 6 bases outside the gene matches. Germline CDR1 reads ENHRY; CDR2 reads SYGVKD. The CDR3 is made up of 16 amino acids.

V usage is TRBV18 and J usage is TRBJ2-7; TRBD1 aligns across 9 bases. Germline-derived CDR1 and CDR2 are KGHSH and LQKENI. V trimming: 1 base; J trimming: 5 bases; junction bases outside the gene matches: 0. CDR3 length: 13 residues. This chain's CDR3 is CASSPRQGDEQYF. The CDR3 bases are TGTGCCAGCTCACCACGACAGGGGGACGAGCAGTACTTC.

The chain links TRBV9 to TRBJ2-6, with a weak D call TRBD1 (6 bases). V was trimmed by 0 bases and J by 0 bases, leaving 10 bases between them. The CDR3 runs 17 residues. Germline V gene sequence: CDR1 SGDLS, CDR2 YYNGEE. Here the CDR3 DNA reads TGTGCCAGCAGCGTAGTCCAGGGGCACTCTGGGGCCAACGTCCTGACTTTC. Residues: CASSVVQGHSGANVLTF. Full variable domain (rest looked up from reference TRBV9 and TRBJ2-6): DSGVTQTPKHLITATGQRVTLRCSPRSGDLSVYWYQQSLDQGLQFLIQYYNGEERAKGNILERFSAQQFPDLHSELNLSSLELGDSALYFCASSVVQGHSGANVLTFGAGSRLTVL.

V is TRBV6-1 and J is TRBJ2-2, with TRBD1 as a possible D gene (5 bases). Trimming pared 11 bases from V and 6 bases from J, leaving 16 bases between. CDR1 is MNHNS, CDR2 SASEGT, per germline. The CDR3 is 13 amino acids. This chain's CDR3 is CAATYRFPGELFF. The DNA for the CDR3 is TGTGCCGCGACCTACAGGTTCCCCGGGGAGCTGTTTTTT.

A few counts support this clone. The chain employs TRBV7-2 and TRBJ2-1; D gene unclear. V lost 1 base, J lost 7 bases, and 5 bases lay in between. From germline, CDR1 is SGHTA and CDR2 FQGNSA. The CDR3 extends over 12 amino acids. DNA of the CDR3: TGTGCCAGCAGCTTAGACTGGAATGAGCAGTTCTTC. It is translated as CASSLDWNEQFF.

This chain uses TRBV2 with TRBJ1-5; D perhaps matches TRBD1 (6 bases). V dropped 2 bases and J dropped 8 bases, with 10 bases sitting between them. Germline V CDR1 and CDR2: SNHLY, FYNNEI. CDR3 size: 13 residues. The CDR3 spells CASSERGTKPQHF. CDR3 nucleotide sequence: TGTGCCAGCAGTGAAAGGGGGACTAAGCCCCAGCATTTT.

This sequence joins TRBV7-9 and TRBJ1-6; 8 nucleotides align to TRBD1. The germline V gene encodes CDR1 SEHNR and CDR2 FQNEAQ (reference sequence). The V gene end was trimmed by 2 bases and the J gene end by 9 bases; junction bases not matched to a gene: 3. This CDR3 spans 14 amino acids. As DNA, the CDR3 is TGTGCCAGCAGCTTAAAGCAGGGGGCTTCACCCCTCCACTTT. It codes for CASSLKQGASPLHF. The complete variable domain, with remaining parts taken from reference TRBV7-9 and TRBJ1-6, reads DTGVSQNPRHKITKRGQNVTFRCDPISEHNRLYWYRQTLGQGPEFLTYFQNEAQLEKSRLLSDRFSAERPKGSFSTLEIQRTEQGDSAMYLCASSLKQGASPLHFGNGTRLTVT.

V usage is TRBV15 and J usage is TRBJ2-7; 7 positions match TRBD2. The J segment lost 3 bases and the V segment lost 2 bases, leaving 7 bases of the junction unmatched. This CDR3 region has 15 residues. Germline CDR1 and CDR2: LNHNV and YYDKDF (reference sequence). CDR3 protein: CATSRSGLRNYEQYF. Written as DNA, the CDR3 is TGTGCCACCAGCAGATCGGGACTAAGGAACTACGAGCAGTACTTC.

The V gene is TRBV19, the J gene TRBJ2-7; TRBD1 agrees at 8 bases. Germline V gene data show CDR1 as LNHDA and CDR2 as SQIVND (reference sequence). The CDR3 is 15 amino acids. Trimming removed 3 bases from V and 2 bases from J; junction bases left unmatched: 6. CDR3 bases: TGTGCCAGTAGTATTGGGCAGGGGGCGCCCTACGAGCAGTACTTC. It encodes CASSIGQGAPYEQYF.

The chain employs TRBV18 and TRBJ2-2; D is uncertain. Trimming took off 4 bases at V and 0 bases at J, with 9 bases between the two ends. The CDR3 contains 15 residues. Germline CDR1 reads KGHSH; CDR2 reads LQKENI. The CDR3 spells CASSRVRPNTGELFF. The CDR3 coding sequence is TGTGCCAGCTCACGTGTCAGGCCGAACACCGGGGAGCTGTTTTTT.

V is TRBV19 and J is TRBJ1-2, with a weak D call TRBD1 (6 bases). The CDR3 contains 13 residues. Germline loops: CDR1 LNHDA, CDR2 SQIVND (reference sequence). With 5 bases removed from V and 2 bases from J, the gap between germline ends came to 9 bases. The CDR3 loop is CASSPGHNYGYTF. In DNA form, the CDR3 reads TGTGCCAGTAGTCCGGGACACAACTATGGCTACACCTTC.